Below, 26 T cell receptor beta chains from the same sample are listed, as sequenced in a study of T cells in Graves' hyperthyroidism and ophthalmopathy. Amplification yielded TCR beta CDR3 regions, with RNA transcripts as the source. With the HTBI primer set, the TCR CDR3 went through a first round of RT-PCR. TCRdb fed the multiplex PCR reads into MiXCR, producing one record per CDR3 protein. The table records 200,000 to 300,000 distinct CDR3 sequences, 24% of them present only once. Sequences were obtained from blood. The receptors here all came from a woman aged 40-49 years with Graves' ophthalmopathy.

The chain has TRBV7-2 and TRBJ2-5; D may correspond to TRBD1 or TRBD2 (5 bases each). CDR1 and CDR2 from the germline V gene are SGHTA and FQGNSA. The CDR3 length is 15 residues. V was clipped by 4 bases and J by 0 bases, with 12 bases between them. CDR3 sequence reads: CASSYGTIHQETQYF. Here the CDR3 DNA reads TGTGCCAGCAGCTACGGGACCATCCACCAAGAGACCCAGTACTTC.

This clonotype has a count of ten or more. The V gene is TRBV19, the J gene TRBJ1-2; D unclear. The germline V and J ends were trimmed by 6 bases and 5 bases, with 13 bases remaining between them. CDR1 LNHDA and CDR2 SQIVND come from the germline V gene (reference sequence). CDR3 length: 13 residues. CDR3 residues: CASSGPVGYGYTF. CDR3 nucleotides: TGTGCCAGTAGCGGGCCCGTTGGTTATGGCTACACCTTC.

This clonotype has at least ten counts. The V call is TRBV28, the J call TRBJ2-5, with a possible D match to TRBD2 (5 bases). This CDR3 comprises 13 residues. The V end lost 8 bases, the J end lost 2 bases, and 12 bases lay between the germline ends. Germline V gene sequence: CDR1 MDHEN, CDR2 SYDVKM. The CDR3 region has the DNA TGTGCCAGCTCGGAGGCCTCACAAGAGACCCAGTACTTC. It is translated as CASSEASQETQYF.

This clonotype was detected many times. The chain links TRBV28 to TRBJ2-3; no definite D call. Germline V gene data show CDR1 as MDHEN and CDR2 as SYDVKM. The CDR3 totals 12 residues. The V and J ends lost 4 bases and 4 bases respectively, with 6 bases between them. The CDR3 is CASSSTADTQYF. The CDR3 DNA sequence: TGTGCCAGCAGTTCTACGGCAGATACGCAGTATTTT.

The J gene is TRBJ1-2, the V gene TRBV12-3 or TRBV12-4; 9 bases align to TRBD1. CDR3 length equals 13 residues. Losses at the gene ends were 6 bases for V and 7 bases for J; bases not matched to a gene: 6. The CDR3 sequence is CASSNRGLGGYTF. CDR3 in DNA: TGTGCCAGCAGCAACAGGGGGCTAGGTGGCTACACCTTC.

The V call is TRBV19, the J call TRBJ2-5; D not certain. Trimming left V 6 bases short and J 2 bases short, with 10 bases between. This CDR3 is 13 amino acids long. Germline CDR1 and CDR2: LNHDA and SQIVND (reference sequence). CDR3 nucleotides: TGTGCCAGTAGATTGACGCCGCAAGAGACCCAGTACTTC. Translating gives CASRLTPQETQYF.

This clonotype showed up many times. The V call is TRBV20-1, the J call TRBJ1-5; TRBD1 aligns across 8 bases. Germline CDR1 DFQATT, CDR2 SNEGSKA (reference sequence). The CDR3 length is 13 residues. V shed 3 bases and J 6 bases; nucleotides not matched to a gene: 4. CDR3 in DNA: TGCAGTGCTAGTTTTGGACAGGGTCAGCCCCAGCATTTT. Amino acid sequence: CSASFGQGQPQHF.

This chain joins TRBV29-1 and TRBJ2-2, with 7 bases identical to TRBD1. V shed 4 bases, J shed 4 bases, and the junction held 6 bases outside the gene matches. Germline loops: CDR1 SQVTM, CDR2 ANQGSEA. The CDR3 spans 14 residues. This chain's CDR3 is CSVGQGDGTGELFF. CDR3 DNA: TGCAGCGTTGGACAGGGCGACGGCACCGGGGAGCTGTTTTTT.

This clonotype was detected ten times or more. The rearrangement links TRBV30 to TRBJ1-1; D is unresolved. V gave up 4 bases and J gave up 0 bases, with 12 bases separating them. Per germline, CDR1 GTSNPN and CDR2 SVGIG (reference sequence). The CDR3 consists of 14 residues. The CDR3 here is CAWTLWTVNTEAFF. For the CDR3, the DNA is TGTGCCTGGACCCTTTGGACGGTGAACACTGAAGCTTTCTTT.

There are many counts of this clonotype. V and J are TRBV11-3 and TRBJ2-7; no definite D call. Trimming left V 1 base short and J 3 bases short, with 10 bases between. This CDR3 is built from 14 residues. Germline values: CDR1 SGHNT, CDR2 YENEEA. CDR3 sequence reads: CASSLALDLYEQYF. The CDR3 DNA follows: TGTGCCAGCAGCTTAGCCCTGGATCTCTACGAGCAGTACTTC.

This clonotype was seen a handful of times. A much larger clone is a single base away; this may be a read error. The V and J genes are TRBV5-5 and TRBJ2-7, with D tentatively TRBD2 (5 bases). Trimming shortened V by 4 bases and J by 5 bases, and 13 bases separated the two germline ends. CDR3 length: 13 residues. Per the germline V gene, CDR1 is SGHKS and CDR2 is YYEKEE (reference sequence). This CDR3 reads CASSTVSGDEQYF. The CDR3 DNA follows: TGTGCCAGCAGCACTGTAAGCGGCGACGAGCAGTACTTC.

This clonotype appeared a few times. This chain uses TRBV2 with TRBJ2-7; D is perhaps TRBD1 (6 bases). CDR1 SNHLY and CDR2 FYNNEI come from the germline V gene. This CDR3 spans 15 amino acids. Deletions cut 2 bases from V and 2 bases from J, with 13 bases between. CDR3 coding DNA: TGTGCCAGCAGTGAAAACGGGACACCCACCTACGAGCAGTACTTC. Protein: CASSENGTPTYEQYF.

This clonotype was seen many times. V and J are TRBV6-5 and TRBJ1-4, with 11 positions matching TRBD1. CDR1 and CDR2 from the germline V gene are MNHEY and SVGAGI. The CDR3 extends over 16 amino acids. After removal of 3 bases from V and 12 bases from J, the junction contained 12 bases not matched to a gene. Written as DNA, the CDR3 is TGTGCCAGCAGTTATTCCCCCGGGACAGGGGGAGGAGAACTGTTTTTT. It yields the protein CASSYSPGTGGGELFF.

CDR3: CACSRGDGYTF. The DNA for the CDR3 is TGTGCCTGCTCCAGGGGGGATGGCTACACCTTC. The V and J genes are TRBV6-1 and TRBJ1-2; 7 nucleotides align to TRBD1. This CDR3 has 11 amino acids. The V segment lost 11 bases and the J segment 6 bases; nucleotides outside the gene matches: 6. Per the germline V gene, CDR1 is MNHNS and CDR2 is SASEGT.

This clonotype was observed at least ten times. J is TRBJ2-5 and V is TRBV5-1; possible D gene TRBD2, 6 bases. CDR1 is SGHRS, CDR2 YFSETQ, per germline. The CDR3 consists of 13 residues. Trimming cost V 6 bases and J 4 bases, with 13 bases left between them. The CDR3 DNA is TGCGCCAGCACGCGGAGGGCGGGAGAGACCCAGTACTTC. It encodes CASTRRAGETQYF.

This clonotype occurred many times. This chain links TRBV15 with TRBJ2-4; D not resolved. The CDR3 loop spans 19 amino acids. Trimming took off 0 bases at V and 1 base at J, with 19 bases between the two ends. Germline assignment: CDR1 LNHNV and CDR2 YYDKDF (reference sequence). In DNA form, the CDR3 reads TGTGCCACCAGCAGAGATTTGGACCACCTCGGAGCGGCCAAAAACATTCAGTACTTC. Its translation is CATSRDLDHLGAAKNIQYF.

The chain links TRBV4-1 to TRBJ2-1; no clear D. CDR3 length: 14 amino acids. Trimming removed 6 bases at V and 2 bases at J, with 11 bases between. CDR1 and CDR2 (germline): MGHRA, YSYEKL. CDR3 in DNA: TGCGCCAGCAGTCCAACCTCCGCCTACAATGAGCAGTTCTTC. It is translated as CASSPTSAYNEQFF.

Many counts were recorded for this clonotype. The chain employs TRBV27 and TRBJ2-6; no clear D gene. Trimming stripped 6 bases from V and 3 bases from J, with 9 bases between. The CDR3 totals 14 residues. Germline V lookup: CDR1 MNHEY, CDR2 SMNVEV (reference sequence). CDR3 nucleotides: TGTGCCAGCAGGGCATCAGGTGGGGCCAACGTCCTGACTTTC. This encodes CASRASGGANVLTF.

This clonotype was picked up many times. The V call is TRBV12-3 or TRBV12-4, the J call TRBJ1-3; TRBD1 matches 7 bases. The CDR3 totals 13 residues. Trimming removed 10 bases from V and 4 bases from J; junction bases left unmatched: 7. CDR3 nucleotide sequence: TGTGCCACCCTACCGGACAGGGGAAACACCATATATTTT. Residues: CATLPDRGNTIYF.

The chain has TRBV12-3 or TRBV12-4 and TRBJ1-5; a possible D gene is TRBD1 (5 bases). The CDR3 length is 13 residues. Between the trimmed V and J ends, which lost 9 bases and 6 bases, there was a span of 15 bases. CDR3 nucleotides: TGTGCCAGTTCTATGGGGGGAAGTCAGCCCCAGCATTTT. Translated, it gives CASSMGGSQPQHF.

This clonotype appeared many times. This sequence joins TRBV11-2 and TRBJ2-7; a weak D match, TRBD2 (6 bases). The CDR3 totals 16 residues. V lost 0 bases and J 0 bases, leaving 12 bases between the germline ends. Per germline, CDR1 SGHAT and CDR2 FQNNGV. The CDR3 region has the DNA TGTGCCAGCAGCTTAGACGGGGGTAGATTCTCCTACGAGCAGTACTTC. Its translation: CASSLDGGRFSYEQYF.

The chain recombines TRBV6-5 with TRBJ2-7; 8 bases are a match to TRBD1. Germline lookup yields CDR1 MNHEY and CDR2 SVGAGI. The CDR3 length is 15 residues. Unmatched junction bases numbered 8, after V lost 5 bases and J lost 2 bases. The CDR3 spells CASSHGQGDAYEQYF. CDR3 nucleotide sequence: TGTGCCAGCAGTCACGGACAGGGAGACGCCTACGAGCAGTACTTC.

The chain couples TRBV5-1 to TRBJ1-1; no clear D. The CDR3 loop spans 13 amino acids. The V and J ends lost 4 bases and 2 bases respectively, with 9 bases between them. The germline V gene encodes CDR1 SGHRS and CDR2 YFSETQ. The CDR3 sequence is CASSPRANTEAFF. The DNA for the CDR3 is TGCGCCAGCAGCCCTCGTGCAAACACTGAAGCTTTCTTT.

V gene TRBV29-1 combines with J gene TRBJ2-7, with a weak D call TRBD1 (5 bases). This CDR3 has 14 amino acids. The ends were cut back, 0 bases at V and 6 bases at J, with 15 bases in the middle. Germline V gene sequence: CDR1 SQVTM, CDR2 ANQGSEA. CDR3 sequence (DNA): TGCAGCGTTGAAGATCCGAAAAAGGGGATCGAGCAGTACTTC. Its protein is CSVEDPKKGIEQYF.

The chain uses TRBV6-2 or TRBV6-3 and TRBJ1-2, with unresolved D. The germline gives CDR1 MNHEY, CDR2 SVGEGT. The CDR3 is 13 amino acids. Trimming shortened V by 0 bases and J by 4 bases, and 6 bases separated the two germline ends. The CDR3 protein is CASSYSWTYGYTF. In DNA, the CDR3 is TGTGCCAGCAGTTACTCGTGGACCTATGGCTACACCTTC.

This clonotype was observed many times. The chain couples TRBV6-4 to TRBJ1-1, with 7 bases that match TRBD1. CDR1 is MRHNA, CDR2 SNTAGT, per germline. The CDR3 consists of 14 residues. J was trimmed by 5 bases and V by 0 bases; bases with no gene match: 3. The CDR3 DNA follows: TGTGCCAGCAGTGACTCAAACAGGGGAACTGAAGCTTTCTTT. It specifies CASSDSNRGTEAFF.